This T cell receptor (beta chain) was identified in a study of blood T cell repertoires in COVID-19. V was cut by 5 bases and J by 2 bases, with 9 bases left in between. The CDR3 consists of 13 residues. CDR1 and CDR2 from the germline V gene are SEHNR and FQNEAQ (reference sequence). In its sample, this clone was seen a few times. Profiling relied on immunoSEQ multiplex PCR, and the TCRdb table lists in-frame clones only, not all of them. This sample has about 280,000 clones, with around 92% found just once. Material: peripheral blood. V and J are TRBV7-9 and TRBJ1-1; D gene ambiguous. The clonotype originates from a woman aged 25 to 39 with COVID-19, enrolled during active disease. The CDR3 loop reads CASSPVPNTEAFF. CDR3 bases: TGTGCCAGCAGCCCGGTCCCCAACACTGAAGCTTTCTTT.